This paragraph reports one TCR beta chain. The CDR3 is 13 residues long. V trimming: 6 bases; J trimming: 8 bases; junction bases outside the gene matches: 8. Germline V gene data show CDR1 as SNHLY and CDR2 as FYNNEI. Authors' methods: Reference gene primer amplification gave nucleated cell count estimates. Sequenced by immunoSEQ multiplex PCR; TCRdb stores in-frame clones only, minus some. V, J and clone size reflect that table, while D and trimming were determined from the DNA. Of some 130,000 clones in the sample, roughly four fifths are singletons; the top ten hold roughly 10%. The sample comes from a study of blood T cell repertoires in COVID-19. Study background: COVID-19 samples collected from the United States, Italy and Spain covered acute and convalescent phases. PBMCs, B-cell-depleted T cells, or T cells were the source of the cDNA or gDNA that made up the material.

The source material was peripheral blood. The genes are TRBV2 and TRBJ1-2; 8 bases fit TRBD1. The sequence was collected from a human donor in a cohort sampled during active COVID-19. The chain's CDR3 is CASRPTGGPGYTF. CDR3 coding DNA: TGTGCCAGCAGACCTACAGGGGGGCCCGGCTACACCTTC.